The T cell receptor beta chain described here comes from a study of blood T cell repertoires in COVID-19. Germline V gives CDR1 LNHDA, CDR2 SQIVND (reference sequence). V was shortened by 7 bases and J by 0 bases, with 9 bases between the two germline ends. CDR3 length: 13 amino acids. The Seattle site enrolled patients during active infection and followed them longitudinally. Per the original methods: How many nucleated cells were present was estimated from reference gene primer amplification. Generated by immunoSEQ multiplex PCR, the TCRdb table keeps only in-frame clones and is missing some. The V and J calls and clone size are taken from that table; D and trimming were inferred from the DNA. In the table there are about 250,000 clones, roughly 82% of which are singletons.

Sequencing input: peripheral blood. The chain uses TRBV19 and TRBJ1-1; D uncertain. The receptor comes from an elderly woman with COVID-19, enrolled during active disease. The CDR3, as DNA: TGTGCCAGTAATAAGCTGCTGAACACTGAAGCTTTCTTT. Protein sequence: CASNKLLNTEAFF. Full variable domain (missing parts from reference TRBV19 and TRBJ1-1): DGGITQSPKYLFRKEGQNVTLSCEQNLNHDAMYWYRQDPGQGLRLIYYSQIVNDFQKGDIAEGYSVSREKKESFPLTVTSAQKNPTAFYLCASNKLLNTEAFFGQGTRLTVV.